This is a list of T cell receptor beta chains from one sample in a study of glioma-infiltrating T cells. TCRdb ran MiXCR on the multiplex PCR reads and lists one entry per CDR3 protein. The table has approximately 190,000 distinct CDR3 sequences, 32% seen once. Sample: glioma tissue, nonneoplastic brain tissue, or PBMCs (not recorded which). These receptors originate from a human donor with low-grade glioma or glioblastoma, undergoing nonglioma brain surgery, or in good health (not recorded which). Both conserved end residues are part of each CDR3. The D gene is left open where the match is weak. Only part of the rows carry a size: once, few, many, or a class if the clone is expanded.

>TRBJ2-7|11|-|many|TRBV20-1
TGCAGTGCTCCTGGACAATACGAGCAGTACTTC
CSAPGQYEQYF
>TRBJ1-2|13|-|-|TRBV27
TGTGCCAGCAGTCAGCGGGGAGACTATGGCTACACCTTC
CASSQRGDYGYTF
>TRBJ1-4|15|TRBD1|-|TRBV19
TGTGCCAGTAGACACCCGGGACAGGGAAACGAAAAACTGTTTTTT
CASRHPGQGNEKLFF
>TRBJ2-7|14|-|-|TRBV5-8
TGTGCCAGCAGCTTTGAGGTATCGGCGTACGAGCAGTACTTC
CASSFEVSAYEQYF
>TRBJ1-1|11|TRBD1|many|TRBV5-6
TGTGCCAGCAGCGTGGGACAGGAGGCTTTCTTT
CASSVGQEAFF
>TRBJ2-2|14|-|many|TRBV6-2/TRBV6-3
TGTGCCAGCAGTTGGGGAACCGGTACCGGGGAGCTGTTTTTT
CASSWGTGTGELFF
>TRBJ2-5|14|-|few|TRBV19
TGTGCCAGTAGTATAGATCCCCGGGGGGAGACCCAGTACTTC
CASSIDPRGETQYF
>TRBJ1-5|15|-|-|TRBV27
TGTGCCAGCAGCCACGGGGGTCTTGGCAATCAGCCCCAGCATTTT
CASSHGGLGNQPQHF
>TRBJ1-1|16|TRBD1|many|TRBV18
TGTGCCAGCTCACCCTCCTTAAACAGGGGCGGCACTGAAGCTTTCTTT
CASSPSLNRGGTEAFF
>TRBJ2-7|17|TRBD2|-|TRBV20-1
TGCAGTGCTAGAGATGGGGGAAGACTAGCGAACTCCTACGAGCAGTACTTC
CSARDGGRLANSYEQYF
>TRBJ1-1|14|-|-|TRBV3-1
TGTGCCAGCAGCCAAAGGGAGTTCGTCGGGGAGGCTTTCTTT
CASSQREFVGEAFF
>TRBJ1-1|16|-|many|TRBV5-4
TGTGCCAGCAGCTTTGGGTTCACGAGGACGAACACTGAAGCTTTCTTT
CASSFGFTRTNTEAFF
>TRBJ2-7|17|TRBD2|many|TRBV7-8
TGTGCCAGCAGCTCCGTACCAGCGGGAGGGACCACCTACGAGCAGTACTTC
CASSSVPAGGTTYEQYF
>TRBJ2-1|15|-|many|TRBV27
TGTGCCAGCAGTTTACAGGCGAGCTCCTACAATGAGCAGTTCTTC
CASSLQASSYNEQFF
>TRBJ1-1|14|-|many|TRBV27
TGTGCCAGCAGTCTACCGGGTGGGAACACTGAAGCTTTCTTT
CASSLPGGNTEAFF
>TRBJ2-1|14|TRBD2|once|TRBV20-1
TGCAGTGCTCTCGCCGGACTAGCGGGAGGGGGGGAGTTCTTC
CSALAGLAGGGEFF
>TRBJ2-5|15|TRBD1|-|TRBV7-2
TGTGCCAGCAGCTTACCGGGACAGGGGATGGGGACCCAGTACTTC
CASSLPGQGMGTQYF
>TRBJ2-2|12|-|many|TRBV12-3/TRBV12-4
TGTGCCAGCAGCCCTCCGTGGGGGGAGCTGTTTTTT
CASSPPWGELFF
>TRBJ2-1|15|-|-|TRBV4-1
TGCGCCAGCAGCCAAGATGGCAGGGGCTCGGATGAGCAGTTCTTC
CASSQDGRGSDEQFF
>TRBJ2-1|13|-|many|TRBV7-9
TGTGCCAGCCAGCCAGGTTCCTACAATGAGCAGTTCTTC
CASQPGSYNEQFF
>TRBJ2-1|15|TRBD2|-|TRBV7-9
TGTGCCAGCAGCTGGGGCGGGAGGGGCTACAATGAGCAGTTCTTC
CASSWGGRGYNEQFF
>TRBJ2-7|14|-|few|TRBV13
TGTGCCAGCAGCTTAGAGGACAGCTCCTACGAGCAGTACTTC
CASSLEDSSYEQYF
>TRBJ1-4|15|-|many|TRBV11-2
TGTGCCAGCAGCAGAGCTGGACACCTTAATGAAAAACTGTTTTTT
CASSRAGHLNEKLFF
>TRBJ2-5|19|TRBD2|few|TRBV5-4
TGTGCCAGCAGCTGGGGCTGGACTAGCGGGAGGGAGGACCAAGAGACCCAGTACTTC
CASSWGWTSGREDQETQYF
>TRBJ1-5|12|-|-|TRBV6-5
TGTGCCAGCAGTTACCCCACTCAGCCCCAAAATTTT
CASSYPTQPQNF
>TRBJ2-7|13|-|many|TRBV7-3
TGTGCCAGCAGCTTAACGAACGAGCACGAGCAGTACTTC
CASSLTNEHEQYF
>TRBJ2-1|13|TRBD1|many|TRBV7-9
TGTGCCAGCAGCTTATACAGGGGCGATGAGCAGTTCTTC
CASSLYRGDEQFF
>TRBJ2-3|18|-|few|TRBV4-1
TGCGCCAGCAGCCAAGACTCAAGTAGACTACAGTTTGGAGATACGCAGTATTTT
CASSQDSSRLQFGDTQYF
>TRBJ2-1|15|-|once|TRBV28
TGTTCCAGCAGATTACCGGGGCTAGCAGTCAATGAGCAGTTCTTC
CSSRLPGLAVNEQFF
>TRBJ1-1|14|-|many|TRBV5-4
TGTGCCAGCAGCCTCCGGACTAGGGAGAGTGAAGCTTTCTTT
CASSLRTRESEAFF
>TRBJ2-7|12|-|many|TRBV27
TGTGCCAGCAGCCAACGACAATCCGAGCAGTACTTC
CASSQRQSEQYF
>TRBJ1-6|15|-|many|TRBV28
TGTGCCAGCAGTCCCCCCGTGGGGGCGTATTCACCCCTCCACTTT
CASSPPVGAYSPLHF
>TRBJ1-2|14|-|many|TRBV7-8
TGTGCCAGCAGCACAGGGCTCATTTACGGTGGCTACACCTTC
CASSTGLIYGGYTF
>TRBJ2-5|12|-|many|TRBV6-1
TGTGCCAGCACCCTAGATTTTGAGACCCAGTACTTC
CASTLDFETQYF
>TRBJ2-1|16|-|few|TRBV7-2
TGTGCCAGCAGCTTTACGGCCGGCATGTTGGCCAATGAGCAGTTCTTC
CASSFTAGMLANEQFF
>TRBJ2-5|17|-|-|TRBV4-1
TGCGCCAGCAGCCAAGACTATACCCCATATGACCAAGAGACCCAGTACTTC
CASSQDYTPYDQETQYF
>TRBJ1-5|16|TRBD1|many|TRBV24-1
TGTGCCACCAGTGGGGGACAGGGGTCCTTTAATCAGCCCCAGCATTTT
CATSGGQGSFNQPQHF
>TRBJ2-1|15|-|many|TRBV19
TGTGCCAGTAGTATAGGCAGGGCCTTGGACAATGAGCAGTTCTTC
CASSIGRALDNEQFF
>TRBJ2-7|12|-|-|TRBV29-1
TGCAGCGTTGTCGACGGGCTAAACGAGCAGTACTTC
CSVVDGLNEQYF
>TRBJ2-5|18|-|many|TRBV28
TGTGCCAGCAGTTTCGTGATCGGACTCTACGAGTACCAAGAGACCCAGTACTTC
CASSFVIGLYEYQETQYF
>TRBJ1-1|16|-|-|TRBV20-1
TGCAGTGCTACTTATGGAGGGGCAGGCATCGTCGCTGAAGCTTTCTTT
CSATYGGAGIVAEAFF
>TRBJ2-1|12|TRBD1|medium-sized|TRBV20-1
TGCAGTGCTACGGACAGGGAAGTTGAGCAGTTCTTC
CSATDREVEQFF
>TRBJ2-7|14|-|many|TRBV28
TGTGCCAGCAGTATAGACAGGACCTCCTACGAGCAGTACTTC
CASSIDRTSYEQYF
>TRBJ2-2|15|-|many|TRBV5-1
TGCGCCAGCAGCTCCAGAAGGGGTAATTCCGGGGAGCTGTTTTTT
CASSSRRGNSGELFF
>TRBJ2-1|14|-|many|TRBV19
TGTGCCAGTACTGCGGGGTCCGTGGGGAATGAGCAGTTCTTC
CASTAGSVGNEQFF
>TRBJ2-7|11|-|once|TRBV5-8
TGTGCCAGCAGCTTCTCCTACGAGCAGTGCTTC
CASSFSYEQCF
>TRBJ1-2|13|-|many|TRBV6-2/TRBV6-3
TGTGCCAGCAGTTACGCAGGGGTAGGTGGCTACACCTTC
CASSYAGVGGYTF
>TRBJ1-2|14|TRBD1|many|TRBV7-2
TGTGCCAGCAGCTCCACCCCGGGACAGGGCCGCTACACCTTC
CASSSTPGQGRYTF
>TRBJ2-1|14|TRBD2|-|TRBV27
TGTGCCAGCAGGGGACTAGCGGCAGTTCATGAGCAGTTCTTC
CASRGLAAVHEQFF
>TRBJ2-5|16|TRBD2|few|TRBV7-6
TGTGCCAGCAGCCCCAGAGGTACTAGCGGCCAAGAGACCCAGTACTTC
CASSPRGTSGQETQYF
>TRBJ2-1|15|-|many|TRBV27
TGTGCCAGCAGTATAGACACTTACCCCATCAATGAGCAGTTCTTC
CASSIDTYPINEQFF
>TRBJ2-5|13|-|-|TRBV20-1
TGCAGTGTTCGACAGGGGTCGGGGGGGACCCAGTACTTC
CSVRQGSGGTQYF